This TCR beta chain was captured by sequencing in a study of T cells in Graves' hyperthyroidism and ophthalmopathy. From RNA transcripts, TCR beta CDR3 regions were amplified. The TCR CDR3 first-round RT-PCR relied on the HTBI primer set. TCRdb ran MiXCR on the multiplex PCR reads and lists one entry per CDR3 protein. The top ten hold 11% to 15% of the sample, which has around 500,000 distinct CDR3 sequences, around 13% seen once. Diagnoses used clinical symptoms, serum thyroxine and TRAb, thyroid ultrasound and orbital computed tomography. Per germline, CDR1 ENHRY and CDR2 SYGVKD. The CDR3 has 15 residues. V dropped 1 base and J dropped 2; count of bases not matched to a gene: 4. This clonotype occurred many times.

The receptor was derived from a woman in her forties with Graves' hyperthyroidism. Sequencing input: blood. The V call is TRBV10-3, the J call TRBJ2-7; 8 bases map to TRBD1. The CDR3 is CAISEYGTGAYEQYF. CDR3 sequence (DNA): TGTGCCATCAGTGAGTATGGGACAGGAGCCTACGAGCAGTACTTC.